Described below is a single T cell receptor beta chain sequence and its context. Its antigen remains unidentified. The sample is drawn from a study of cytotoxic CD8 clonotypes in ibrutinib-treated CLL. Target depth was 1 in 200,000 to 1 in 1 million T cells, about 10x per clonotype. Assay used: immunoSEQ multiplex PCR; TCRdb lists only in-frame clones, some missing. The sample shows 200,000 to 250,000 clones, about four fifths of them seen only once. The CDR3 contains 15 residues. The germline CDR1 and CDR2 sequences are MNHEY and SVGAGI. V lost 2 bases and J 4 bases, leaving 11 bases between the germline ends. General study points: Researchers report that baseline clonality outpaced age-matched healthy donors and tracked circulating CD8+ T-cell counts. A difference in sampling times existed between sustained-remission and progressing patients.

This specimen was PBMCs, taken after 12 months of ibrutinib treatment. This chain joins TRBV6-5 and TRBJ1-4, with D unresolved. This receptor was identified in a human donor with chronic lymphocytic leukemia. The CDR3 DNA sequence: TGTGCCAGCAGTTACAGGCGGCCGAATAATGAAAAACTGTTTTTT. This codes for CASSYRRPNNEKLFF.